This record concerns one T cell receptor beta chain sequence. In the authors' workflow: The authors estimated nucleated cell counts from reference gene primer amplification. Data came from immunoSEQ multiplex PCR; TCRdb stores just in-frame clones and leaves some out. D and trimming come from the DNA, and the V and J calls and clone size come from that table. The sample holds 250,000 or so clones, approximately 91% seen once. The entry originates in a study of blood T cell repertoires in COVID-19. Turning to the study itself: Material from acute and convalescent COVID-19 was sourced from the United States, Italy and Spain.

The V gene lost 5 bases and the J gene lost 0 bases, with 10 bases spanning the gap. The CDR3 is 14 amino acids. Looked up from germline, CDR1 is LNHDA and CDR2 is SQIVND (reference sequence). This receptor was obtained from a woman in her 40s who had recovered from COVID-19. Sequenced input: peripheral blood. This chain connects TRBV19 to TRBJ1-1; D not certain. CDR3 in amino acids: CASSEELLNTEAFF. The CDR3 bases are TGTGCCAGTAGTGAGGAGTTGCTGAACACTGAAGCTTTCTTT. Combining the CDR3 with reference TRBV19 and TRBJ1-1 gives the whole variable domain DGGITQSPKYLFRKEGQNVTLSCEQNLNHDAMYWYRQDPGQGLRLIYYSQIVNDFQKGDIAEGYSVSREKKESFPLTVTSAQKNPTAFYLCASSEELLNTEAFFGQGTRLTVV.